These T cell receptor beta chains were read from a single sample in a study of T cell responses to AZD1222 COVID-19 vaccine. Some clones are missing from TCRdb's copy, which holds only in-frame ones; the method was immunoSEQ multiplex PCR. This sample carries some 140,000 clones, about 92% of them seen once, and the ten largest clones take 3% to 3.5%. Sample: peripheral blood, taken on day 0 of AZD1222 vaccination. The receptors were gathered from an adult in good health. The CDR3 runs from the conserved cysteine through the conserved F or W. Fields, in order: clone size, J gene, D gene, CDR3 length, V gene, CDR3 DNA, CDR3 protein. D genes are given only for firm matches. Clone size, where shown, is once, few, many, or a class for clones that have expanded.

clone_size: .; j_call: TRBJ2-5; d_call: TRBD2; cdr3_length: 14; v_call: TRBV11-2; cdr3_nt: TGTGCCAGCAGCTGGGGACTAGCGGGAGAGACCCAGTACTTC; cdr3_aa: CASSWGLAGETQYF
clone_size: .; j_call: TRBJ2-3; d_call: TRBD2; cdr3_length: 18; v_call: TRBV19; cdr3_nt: TGTGCCAGTAGTATCAGACCCAATTTAGCGGGAGGTACAGATACGCAGTATTTT; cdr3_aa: CASSIRPNLAGGTDTQYF
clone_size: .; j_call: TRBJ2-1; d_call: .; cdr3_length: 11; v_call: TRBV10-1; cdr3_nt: TGCGCCAGCAGTCCCGGGATCGGGGAGTTCTTC; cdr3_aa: CASSPGIGEFF
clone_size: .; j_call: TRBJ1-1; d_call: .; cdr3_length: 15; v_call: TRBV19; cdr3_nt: TGTGCCAGTACCCCGTGGGAGGGTAAGAACACTGAAGCTTTCTTT; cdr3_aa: CASTPWEGKNTEAFF
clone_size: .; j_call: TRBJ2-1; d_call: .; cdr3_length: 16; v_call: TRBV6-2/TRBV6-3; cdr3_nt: TGTGCCAGCAGTTACTCGACGAGGGTGGGTATCGATGAGCAGTTCTTC; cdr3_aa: CASSYSTRVGIDEQFF
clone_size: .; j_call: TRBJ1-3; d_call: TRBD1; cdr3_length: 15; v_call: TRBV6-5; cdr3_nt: TGTGCCAGCACCTTCGGGACAGTCTCTGGAAACACCATATATTTT; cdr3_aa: CASTFGTVSGNTIYF
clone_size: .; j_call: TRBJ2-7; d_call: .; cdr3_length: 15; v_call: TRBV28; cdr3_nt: TGTGCCAGCAGTTTCTGGGAGGCCGGGGCATACGAGCAGTACTTC; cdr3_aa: CASSFWEAGAYEQYF
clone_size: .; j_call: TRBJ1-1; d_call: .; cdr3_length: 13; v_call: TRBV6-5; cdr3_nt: TGTGCCAGCGGGATCGGGGGTCACACTGAAGCTTTCTTT; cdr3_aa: CASGIGGHTEAFF
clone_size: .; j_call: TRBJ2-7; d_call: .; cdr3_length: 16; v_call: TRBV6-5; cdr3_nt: TGTGCCAGCAGTTACTCGAAGCGGCAGGGGGGCTACGAGCAGTACTTC; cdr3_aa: CASSYSKRQGGYEQYF
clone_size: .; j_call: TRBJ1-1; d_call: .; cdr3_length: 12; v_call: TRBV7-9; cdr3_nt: TGTGCCAGCAGCCATCAGGCCACTGAAGCTTTCTTT; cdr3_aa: CASSHQATEAFF
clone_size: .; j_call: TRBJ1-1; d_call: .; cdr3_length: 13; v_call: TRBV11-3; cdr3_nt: TGTGCCAGCAGAGGCAGGATAGACACTGAAGCTTTCTTT; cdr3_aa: CASRGRIDTEAFF
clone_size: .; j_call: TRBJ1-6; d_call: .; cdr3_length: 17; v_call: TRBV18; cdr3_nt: TGTGCCAGCTCAACTAATGGGGGCATTGGGAATAATTCACCCCTCCACTTT; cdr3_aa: CASSTNGGIGNNSPLHF
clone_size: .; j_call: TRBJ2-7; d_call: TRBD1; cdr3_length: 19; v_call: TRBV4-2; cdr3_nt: TGTGCCAGCAGCCAAGTCACCGGAGCAGGGACAGGGGACACTCGGGAGCAGTACTTC; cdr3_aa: CASSQVTGAGTGDTREQYF
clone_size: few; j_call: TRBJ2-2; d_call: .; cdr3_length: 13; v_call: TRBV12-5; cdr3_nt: TGTGCTAGTGGTTTGGAGCCGGGGCAGGAGCTGTTTTTT; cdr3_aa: CASGLEPGQELFF
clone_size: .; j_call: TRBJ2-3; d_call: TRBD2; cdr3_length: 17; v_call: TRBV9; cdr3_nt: TGTGCCAGCAGCGTCGCCCTGGCGGGAGGAGGCACAGATACGCAGTATTTT; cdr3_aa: CASSVALAGGGTDTQYF
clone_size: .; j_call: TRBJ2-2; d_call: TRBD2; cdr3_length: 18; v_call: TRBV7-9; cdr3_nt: TGTGCCAACACGTGGCAGGGGACTAGCGGGACGAACACCGGGGAGCTGTTTTTT; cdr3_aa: CANTWQGTSGTNTGELFF
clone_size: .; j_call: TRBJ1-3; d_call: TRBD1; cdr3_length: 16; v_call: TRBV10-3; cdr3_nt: TGTGCCATCAGAGCCGGGACAGGGGGATTTGGAAACACCATATATTTT; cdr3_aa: CAIRAGTGGFGNTIYF
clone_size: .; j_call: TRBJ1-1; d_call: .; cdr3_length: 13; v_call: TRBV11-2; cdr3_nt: TGTGCCAGCAGCTTAATGGGCTGGACTGAAGCTTTCTTT; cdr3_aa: CASSLMGWTEAFF
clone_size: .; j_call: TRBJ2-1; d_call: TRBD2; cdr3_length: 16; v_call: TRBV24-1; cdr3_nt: TGTGCCACCAGTGATTCGACCGGGACTAGCAGAGTCGAGCAGTTCTTC; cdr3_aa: CATSDSTGTSRVEQFF
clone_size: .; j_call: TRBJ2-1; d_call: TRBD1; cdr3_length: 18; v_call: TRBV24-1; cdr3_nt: TGTGCCACCAGAACCGGGACAGGGCTTTTGGCGGGTGAGAATGAGCAGTTCTTC; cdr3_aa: CATRTGTGLLAGENEQFF
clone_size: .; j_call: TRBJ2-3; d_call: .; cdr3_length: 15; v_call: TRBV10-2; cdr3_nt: TGCGCCAGCAGTGAGTCGACTAGGGGCGCAGATACGCAGTATTTT; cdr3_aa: CASSESTRGADTQYF
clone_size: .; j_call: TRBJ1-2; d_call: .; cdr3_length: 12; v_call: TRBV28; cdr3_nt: TGTGCCAGCAGTTCTGGGGACTATGGCTACACCTTC; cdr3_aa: CASSSGDYGYTF
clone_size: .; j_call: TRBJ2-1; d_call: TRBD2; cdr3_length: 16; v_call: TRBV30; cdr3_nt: TGTGCCTGTCTAGGGGGAGCGGGAGCCACCTACAATGAGCAGTTCTTC; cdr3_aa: CACLGGAGATYNEQFF
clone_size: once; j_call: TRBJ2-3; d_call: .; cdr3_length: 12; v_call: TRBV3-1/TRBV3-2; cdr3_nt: TGTGCCAGCAGCCAAGTTAGAGATACGCAGTATTTT; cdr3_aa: CASSQVRDTQYF
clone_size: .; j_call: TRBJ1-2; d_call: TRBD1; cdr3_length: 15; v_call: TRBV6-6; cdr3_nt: TGTGCCAGCAGTACTCAGGGGGAGCGCTACTATGGCTACACCTTC; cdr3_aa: CASSTQGERYYGYTF
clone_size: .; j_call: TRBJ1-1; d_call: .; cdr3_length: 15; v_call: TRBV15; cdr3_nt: TGTGCCACCAGCAGAGAGGGGGTCATGAACACTGAAGCTTTCTTT; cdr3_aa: CATSREGVMNTEAFF
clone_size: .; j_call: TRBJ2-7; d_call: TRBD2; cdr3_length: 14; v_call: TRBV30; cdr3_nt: TGTGCCTGGAGTGCCCTAGCGGGTGTGTACGAGCAGTACTTC; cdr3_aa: CAWSALAGVYEQYF
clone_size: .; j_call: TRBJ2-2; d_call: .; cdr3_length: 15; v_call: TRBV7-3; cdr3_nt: TGTGCCAGCAGCTCAACCGGGACACTCTCCGGGGAGCTGTTTTTT; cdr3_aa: CASSSTGTLSGELFF
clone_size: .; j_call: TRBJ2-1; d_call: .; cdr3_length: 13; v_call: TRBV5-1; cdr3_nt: TGCGCCAGCAGTCATACTGGAAACAATGAGCAGTTCTTC; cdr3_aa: CASSHTGNNEQFF
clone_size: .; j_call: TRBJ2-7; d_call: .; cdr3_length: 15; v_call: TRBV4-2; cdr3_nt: TGTGCCAGCAGCCAAGATCGGCGGCGTACCTACGAGCAGTACTTC; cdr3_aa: CASSQDRRRTYEQYF
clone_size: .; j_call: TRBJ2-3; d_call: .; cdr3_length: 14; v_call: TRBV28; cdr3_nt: TGTGCCAGCAGTTTAGGAGGAGATGGAGATACGCAGTATTTT; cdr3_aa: CASSLGGDGDTQYF
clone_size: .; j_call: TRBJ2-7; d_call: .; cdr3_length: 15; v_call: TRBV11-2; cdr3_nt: TGTGCCAGCAGTTACCTTCTAGCGCGAGCCTACGAGCAGTACTTC; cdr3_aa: CASSYLLARAYEQYF
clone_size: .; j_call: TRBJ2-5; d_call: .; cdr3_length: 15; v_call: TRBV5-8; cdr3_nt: TGTGCCAGCAGCTCCCCCTTCCAAAGACAAGAGACCCAGTACTTC; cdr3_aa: CASSSPFQRQETQYF
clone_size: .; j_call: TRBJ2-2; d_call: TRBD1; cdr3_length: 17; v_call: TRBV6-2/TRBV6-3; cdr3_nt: TGTGCCAGCAGTTGGGGGACAGGGTATACGGACACCGGGGAGCTGTTTTTT; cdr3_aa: CASSWGTGYTDTGELFF
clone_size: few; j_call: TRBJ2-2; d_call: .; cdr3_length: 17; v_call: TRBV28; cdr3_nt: TGTGCCAGCAGTTCCCCCCCGGGCAGGGAGCACACCGGGGAGCTGTTTTTT; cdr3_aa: CASSSPPGREHTGELFF
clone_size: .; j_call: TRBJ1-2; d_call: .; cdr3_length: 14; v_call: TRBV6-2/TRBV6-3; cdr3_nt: TGTGCCAGCAGTTACTCCAAGACAGACTATGGCTACACCTTC; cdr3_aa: CASSYSKTDYGYTF
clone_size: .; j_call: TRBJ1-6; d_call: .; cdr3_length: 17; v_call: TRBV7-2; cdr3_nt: TGTGCCAGCAGCCGGCGGACAGCCAGCTCCTATAATTCACCCCTCCACTTT; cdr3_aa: CASSRRTASSYNSPLHF
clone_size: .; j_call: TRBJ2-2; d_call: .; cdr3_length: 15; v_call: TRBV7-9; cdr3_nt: TGTGCCAGCCTAACAGGGGAGGGTATCACCGGGGAGCTGTTTTTT; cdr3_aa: CASLTGEGITGELFF
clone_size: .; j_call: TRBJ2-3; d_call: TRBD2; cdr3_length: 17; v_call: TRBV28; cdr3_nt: TGTGCCAGCAGTTTACACGACTCGCGGGAGGGTCCAGATACGCAGTATTTT; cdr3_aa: CASSLHDSREGPDTQYF
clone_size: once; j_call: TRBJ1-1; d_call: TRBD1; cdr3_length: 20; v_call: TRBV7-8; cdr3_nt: TGTGCCAGCAGCCTAGACTTAATCGGGACAGGGGGCGCGGGGGGAACTGAAGCTTTCTTT; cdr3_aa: CASSLDLIGTGGAGGTEAFF
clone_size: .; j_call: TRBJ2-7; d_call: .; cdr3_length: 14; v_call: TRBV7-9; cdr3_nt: TGTGCCAGCAGCCCTAGGTTCGGTTCGTACGAGCAGTACTTC; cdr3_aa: CASSPRFGSYEQYF
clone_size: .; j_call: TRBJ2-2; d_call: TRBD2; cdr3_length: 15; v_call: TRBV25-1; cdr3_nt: TGTGCCAGCAGTGAAATAGCGGGAGTGGCCGGGGAGCTGTTTTTT; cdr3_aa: CASSEIAGVAGELFF
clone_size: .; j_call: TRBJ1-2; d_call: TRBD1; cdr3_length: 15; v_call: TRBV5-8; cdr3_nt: TGTGCCAGCAGCCCCCGGACAGGGGGGAGGTTTGGCTACACCTTC; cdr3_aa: CASSPRTGGRFGYTF